Listed below are T cell receptor beta chains from one sample, sequenced in a study of sequential checkpoint blockade in melanoma. Only in-frame clones appear in the TCRdb table, and some are missing; sequencing was by immunoSEQ multiplex PCR. The sample holds roughly 13,000 clones; under 25% are singletons and the top ten take about 6.4%. Sample: tumor tissue (inferred from file names), taken from a patient given nivolumab and ipilimumab in sequence. These receptors came from a human donor with melanoma. Both conserved end residues are part of each CDR3. A D gene is named only where the DNA matches it firmly. Rows give clone size only sometimes, using once, few, many, or a class for an expanded clone.

j_call,clone_size,d_call,v_call,cdr3_aa,cdr3_nt
TRBJ1-5,few,-,TRBV4-1,CASSQGQTNQPQHF,TGCGCCAGCAGTCAAGGACAGACAAATCAGCCCCAGCATTTT
TRBJ2-1,-,-,TRBV18,CASSPLQRTNNEQFF,TGTGCCAGCTCACCACTCCAGCGGACTAACAATGAGCAGTTCTTC
TRBJ2-3,once,-,TRBV18,CASSPGATDTQYF,TGTGCCAGCTCCCCCGGGGCCACAGATACGCAGTATTTT
TRBJ1-2,-,TRBD1,TRBV25-1,CASTRSTGEGYGYTF,TGTGCCAGCACTAGATCGACAGGGGAAGGCTATGGCTACACCTTC
TRBJ2-7,few,TRBD1,TRBV28,CASSPGQVPYEQYF,TGTGCCAGCAGTCCGGGACAGGTCCCCTACGAGCAGTACTTC
TRBJ2-7,-,TRBD1,TRBV28,CASSEDRGGYEQYF,TGTGCCAGCAGTGAGGACAGGGGGGGCTACGAGCAGTACTTC
TRBJ2-6,-,-,TRBV14,CASSLNGANVLTF,TGTGCCAGCAGCCTAAATGGGGCCAACGTCCTGACTTTC
TRBJ1-1,few,TRBD1,TRBV19,CASSYMTGEAFF,TGTGCCAGTAGTTATATGACAGGGGAAGCTTTCTTT
TRBJ1-4,-,-,TRBV18,CASSPDSPNEKLFF,TGTGCCAGCTCACCGGACAGTCCAAATGAAAAACTGTTTTTT
TRBJ2-7,-,-,TRBV30,CAWRRVTIPYEQYF,TGTGCCTGGAGACGCGTCACAATTCCCTACGAGCAGTACTTC
TRBJ1-1,-,TRBD1,TRBV28,CASSIRTGVQAFF,TGTGCCAGCAGTATACGAACAGGGGTTCAAGCTTTCTTT
TRBJ2-2,-,-,TRBV5-1,CASKPEVPLKIPGELFF,TGCGCCAGCAAGCCCGAGGTCCCTCTAAAAATCCCCGGGGAGCTGTTTTTT
TRBJ2-3,-,-,TRBV11-3,CASSSAPDSSHDTQYF,TGTGCCAGCAGCTCCGCTCCGGATTCGAGTCATGATACGCAGTATTTT